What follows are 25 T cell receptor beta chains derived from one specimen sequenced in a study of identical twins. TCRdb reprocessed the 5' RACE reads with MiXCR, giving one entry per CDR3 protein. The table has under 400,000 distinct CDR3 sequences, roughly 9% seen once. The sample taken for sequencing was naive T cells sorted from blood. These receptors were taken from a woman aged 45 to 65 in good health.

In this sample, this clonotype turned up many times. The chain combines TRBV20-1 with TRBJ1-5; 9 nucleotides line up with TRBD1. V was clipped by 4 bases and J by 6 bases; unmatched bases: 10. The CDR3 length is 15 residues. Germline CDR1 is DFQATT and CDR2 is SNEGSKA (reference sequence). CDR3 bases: TGCAGTGCTAACATGGCGGGACAGGGCGGTCAGCCCCAGCATTTT. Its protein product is CSANMAGQGGQPQHF.

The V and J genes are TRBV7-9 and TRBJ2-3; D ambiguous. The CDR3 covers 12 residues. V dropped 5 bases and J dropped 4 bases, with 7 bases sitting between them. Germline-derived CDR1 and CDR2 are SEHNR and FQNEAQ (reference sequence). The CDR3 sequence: CASSRAPDTQYF. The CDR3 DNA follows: TGTGCCAGCAGCCGAGCACCAGATACGCAGTATTTT.

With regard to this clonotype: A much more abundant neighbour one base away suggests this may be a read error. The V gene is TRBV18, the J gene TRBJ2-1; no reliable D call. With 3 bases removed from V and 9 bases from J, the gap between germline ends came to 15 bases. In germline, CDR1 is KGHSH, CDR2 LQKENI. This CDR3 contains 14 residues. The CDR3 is CASSPSRGFAEQFF. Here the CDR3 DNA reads TGTGCCAGCTCACCTTCACGTGGGTTCGCTGAGCAGTTCTTC.

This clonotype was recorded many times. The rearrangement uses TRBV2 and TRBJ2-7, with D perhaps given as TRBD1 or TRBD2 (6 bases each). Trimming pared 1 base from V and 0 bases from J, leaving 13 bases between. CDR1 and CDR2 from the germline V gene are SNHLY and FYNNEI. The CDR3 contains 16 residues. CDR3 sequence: CASSEVGGPTSYEQYF. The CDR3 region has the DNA TGTGCCAGCAGTGAAGTGGGGGGCCCGACCTCCTACGAGCAGTACTTC.

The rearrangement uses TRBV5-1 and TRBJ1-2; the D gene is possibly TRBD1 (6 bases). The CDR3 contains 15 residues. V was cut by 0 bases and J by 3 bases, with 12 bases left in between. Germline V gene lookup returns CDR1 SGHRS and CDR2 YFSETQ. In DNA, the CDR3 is TGCGCCAGCAGCTTGGAGGGGGGCGCTTACTATGGCTACACCTTC. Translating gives CASSLEGGAYYGYTF.

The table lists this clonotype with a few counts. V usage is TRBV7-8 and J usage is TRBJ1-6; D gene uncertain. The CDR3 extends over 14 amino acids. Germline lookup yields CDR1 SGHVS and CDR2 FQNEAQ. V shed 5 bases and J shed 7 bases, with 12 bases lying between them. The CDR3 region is CASSPRTKNSPLHF. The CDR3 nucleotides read TGTGCCAGCAGCCCCCGGACGAAGAATTCACCCCTCCACTTT.

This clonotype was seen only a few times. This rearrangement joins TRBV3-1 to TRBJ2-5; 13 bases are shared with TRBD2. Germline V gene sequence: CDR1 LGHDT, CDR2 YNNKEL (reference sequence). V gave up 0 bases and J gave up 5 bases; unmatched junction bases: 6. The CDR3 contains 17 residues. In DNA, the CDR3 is TGTGCCAGCAGCCAAGAACTAGCGGGAGGGCCTGCGGAGACCCAGTACTTC. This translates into CASSQELAGGPAETQYF.

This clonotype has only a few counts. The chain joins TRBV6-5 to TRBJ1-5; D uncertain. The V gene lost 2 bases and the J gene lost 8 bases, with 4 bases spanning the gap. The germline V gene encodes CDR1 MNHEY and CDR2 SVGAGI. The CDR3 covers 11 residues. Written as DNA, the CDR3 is TGTGCCAGCAGTTACGGGGAGCCCCAGCATTTT. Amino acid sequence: CASSYGEPQHF.

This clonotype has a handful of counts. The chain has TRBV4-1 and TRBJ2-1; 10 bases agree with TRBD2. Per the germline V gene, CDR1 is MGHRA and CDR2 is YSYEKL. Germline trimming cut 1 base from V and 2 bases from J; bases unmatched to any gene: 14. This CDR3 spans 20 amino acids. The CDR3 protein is CASSQGTGYGGLAAYNEQFF. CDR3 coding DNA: TGCGCCAGCAGCCAAGGGACAGGGTATGGTGGACTAGCGGCCTACAATGAGCAGTTCTTC.

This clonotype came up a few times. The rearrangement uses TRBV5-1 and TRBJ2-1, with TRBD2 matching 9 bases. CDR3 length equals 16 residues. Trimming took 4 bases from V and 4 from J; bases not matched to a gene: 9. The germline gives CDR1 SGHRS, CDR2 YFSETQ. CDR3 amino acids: CASSPLGGRDYNEQFF. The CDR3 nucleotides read TGCGCCAGCAGCCCCCTTGGCGGGAGGGATTACAATGAGCAGTTCTTC.

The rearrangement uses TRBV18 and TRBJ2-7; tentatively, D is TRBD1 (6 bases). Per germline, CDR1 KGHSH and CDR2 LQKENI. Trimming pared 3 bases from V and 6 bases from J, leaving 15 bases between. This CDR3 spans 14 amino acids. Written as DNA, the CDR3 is TGTGCCAGCTCACCGCACGCCACAGGGTCCGAGCAGTACGTC. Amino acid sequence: CASSPHATGSEQYV.

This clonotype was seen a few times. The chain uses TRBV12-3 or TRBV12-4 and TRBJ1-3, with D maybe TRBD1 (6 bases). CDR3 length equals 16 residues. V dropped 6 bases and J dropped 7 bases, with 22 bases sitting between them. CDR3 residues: CASSLRSRQEGNTIYF. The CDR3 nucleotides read TGTGCCAGCAGCCTGAGATCCCGACAGGAAGGTAACACCATATATTTT.

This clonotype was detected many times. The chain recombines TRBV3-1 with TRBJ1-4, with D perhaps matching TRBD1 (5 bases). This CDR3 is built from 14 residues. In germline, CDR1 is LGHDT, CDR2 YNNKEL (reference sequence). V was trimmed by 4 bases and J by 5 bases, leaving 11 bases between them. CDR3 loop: CASSRKGPNEKLFF. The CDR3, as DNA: TGTGCCAGCAGCCGGAAGGGGCCGAATGAAAAACTGTTTTTT.

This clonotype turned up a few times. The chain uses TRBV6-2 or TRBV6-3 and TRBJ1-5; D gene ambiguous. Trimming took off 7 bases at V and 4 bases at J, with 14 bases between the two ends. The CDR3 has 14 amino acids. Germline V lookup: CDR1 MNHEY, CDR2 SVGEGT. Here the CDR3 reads CASMGSGSNQPQHF. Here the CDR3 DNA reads TGTGCCAGCATGGGTTCGGGCAGTAATCAGCCCCAGCATTTT.

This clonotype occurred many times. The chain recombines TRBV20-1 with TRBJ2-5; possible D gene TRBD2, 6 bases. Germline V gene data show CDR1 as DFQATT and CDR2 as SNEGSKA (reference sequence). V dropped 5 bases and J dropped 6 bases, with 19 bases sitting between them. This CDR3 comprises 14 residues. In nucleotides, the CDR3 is TGCAGTGCTGGAGTACAAGGGACTCCAAAGACCCAGTACTTC. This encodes CSAGVQGTPKTQYF.

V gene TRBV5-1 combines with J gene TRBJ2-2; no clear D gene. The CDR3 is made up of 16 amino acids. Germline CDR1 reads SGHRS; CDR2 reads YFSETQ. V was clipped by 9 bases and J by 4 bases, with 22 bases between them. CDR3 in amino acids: CATYPGLTGATGELFF. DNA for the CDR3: TGCGCCACCTACCCGGGCCTCACCGGCGCCACCGGGGAGCTGTTTTTT.

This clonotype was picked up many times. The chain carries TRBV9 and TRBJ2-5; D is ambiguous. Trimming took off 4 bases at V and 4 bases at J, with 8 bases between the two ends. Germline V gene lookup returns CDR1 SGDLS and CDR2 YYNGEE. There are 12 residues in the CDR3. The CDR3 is CASSPSPETQYF. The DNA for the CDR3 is TGTGCCAGCAGCCCAAGTCCAGAGACCCAGTACTTC.

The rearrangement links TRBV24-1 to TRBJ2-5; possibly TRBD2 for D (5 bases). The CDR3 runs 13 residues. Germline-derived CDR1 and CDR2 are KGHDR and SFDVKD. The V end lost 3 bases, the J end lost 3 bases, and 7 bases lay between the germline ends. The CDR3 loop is CATSDPGKETQYF. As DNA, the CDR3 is TGTGCCACCAGTGATCCGGGAAAAGAGACCCAGTACTTC.

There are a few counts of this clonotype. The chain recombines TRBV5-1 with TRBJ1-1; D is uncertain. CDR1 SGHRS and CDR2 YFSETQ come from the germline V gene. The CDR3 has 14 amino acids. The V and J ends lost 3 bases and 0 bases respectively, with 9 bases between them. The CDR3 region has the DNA TGCGCCAGCAGCTCTTACATGATGAACACTGAAGCTTTCTTT. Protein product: CASSSYMMNTEAFF.

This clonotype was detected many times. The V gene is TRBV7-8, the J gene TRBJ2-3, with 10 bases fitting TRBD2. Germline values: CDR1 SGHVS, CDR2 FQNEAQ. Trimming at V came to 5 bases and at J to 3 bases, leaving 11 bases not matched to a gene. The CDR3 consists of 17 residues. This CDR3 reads CASSPRPPGLATDTQYF. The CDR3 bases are TGTGCCAGCAGCCCTAGACCACCGGGACTAGCGACAGATACGCAGTATTTT.

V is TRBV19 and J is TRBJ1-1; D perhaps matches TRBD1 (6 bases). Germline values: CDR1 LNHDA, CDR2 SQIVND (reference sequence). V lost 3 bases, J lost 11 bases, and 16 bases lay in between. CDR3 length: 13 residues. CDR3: CASSIDRRSLAFF. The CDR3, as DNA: TGTGCCAGTAGTATTGACAGGCGAAGTTTGGCTTTCTTT.

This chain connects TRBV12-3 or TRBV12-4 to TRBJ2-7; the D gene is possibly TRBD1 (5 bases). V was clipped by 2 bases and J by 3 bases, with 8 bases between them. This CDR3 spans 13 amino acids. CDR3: CASSLWGHYEQYF. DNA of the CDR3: TGTGCCAGCAGTTTATGGGGCCACTACGAGCAGTACTTC.

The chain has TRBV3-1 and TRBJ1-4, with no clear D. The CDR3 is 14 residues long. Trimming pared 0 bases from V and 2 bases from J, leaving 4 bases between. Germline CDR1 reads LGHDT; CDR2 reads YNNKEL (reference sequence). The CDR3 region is CASSQDTTNEKLFF. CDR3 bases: TGTGCCAGCAGCCAAGATACCACTAATGAAAAACTGTTTTTT.

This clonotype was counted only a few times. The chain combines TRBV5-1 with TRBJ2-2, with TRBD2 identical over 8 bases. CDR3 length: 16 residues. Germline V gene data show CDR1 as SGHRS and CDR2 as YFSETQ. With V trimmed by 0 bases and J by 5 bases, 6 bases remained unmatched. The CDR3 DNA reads TGCGCCAGCAGCTTGGGTCGGACTAGCCAGACCGGGGAGCTGTTTTTT. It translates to CASSLGRTSQTGELFF.

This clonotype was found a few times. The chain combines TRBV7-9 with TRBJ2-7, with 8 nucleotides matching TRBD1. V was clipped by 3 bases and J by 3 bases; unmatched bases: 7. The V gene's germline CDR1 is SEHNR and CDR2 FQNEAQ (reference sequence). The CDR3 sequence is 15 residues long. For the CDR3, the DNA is TGTGCCAGCAGCTTTTGGGGACAGGCCTTCTACGAGCAGTACTTC. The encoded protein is CASSFWGQAFYEQYF.